This T cell receptor (beta chain) was observed in a study of PD-1 blockade in mismatch repair-deficient tumors. Overall study findings and caveats: After pembrolizumab, tumor-resident clones rose rapidly, then generally contracted before radiologic responses.

TCRdb's table, derived via immunoSEQ multiplex PCR, lists solely in-frame clones and lacks some. The data hold just under 80,000 clones, with more than 80% observed a single time. Mismatch repair deficiency was confirmed in all patients, by PCR or immunohistochemistry. TCR sequencing covered a few patients who responded to pembrolizumab. Details on this clone: Its antigen is unidentified.

Trimming cost V 4 bases and J 9 bases, with 19 bases left between them. The CDR3 runs to 15 residues. Germline V gene lookup returns CDR1 MNHNY and CDR2 SVGAGI (reference sequence). This chain links TRBV6-6 with TRBJ2-4; a weak D match, TRBD2 (6 bases). This receptor was identified in an adult with mismatch repair-deficient cancer. The sequences come from peripheral blood, collected 44 weeks after starting pembrolizumab. The DNA of the CDR3 is TGTGCCAGCAGTTTGGGGACTCCAGTCTTAGGCATTCAGTACTTC. It encodes CASSLGTPVLGIQYF.